This T cell receptor (beta chain) was recorded in a study of control samples from healthy donors and cancer patients. Deletions cut 7 bases from V and 5 bases from J, with 18 bases between. Germline CDR1 is SGHRS and CDR2 is YFSETQ. The CDR3 loop spans 14 amino acids. This table comes from immunoSEQ multiplex PCR, and its TCRdb copy is limited to in-frame clones, with some not included. The data contain some 110,000 clones, over 90% of them singletons. Sequencing was done on a sample of blood. J is TRBJ2-5 and V is TRBV5-1; tentative D call: TRBD2 (6 bases). This TCR came from a man aged 30 to 39 in good health. CDR3 protein: CASGLSGGGETQYF. CDR3 nucleotides: TGCGCCAGCGGCCTTAGCGGTGGGGGGGAGACCCAGTACTTC.